These 20 T cell receptor beta chains were all obtained from the same sample, sequenced in a study of T cells in Graves' hyperthyroidism and ophthalmopathy. Template material for amplifying TCR beta CDR3 regions consisted of RNA transcripts. Researchers ran a first-round RT-PCR on the TCR CDR3 using the HTBI primer set. TCRdb recomputed calls from the multiplex PCR reads with MiXCR, one row per CDR3 protein. The sample shows over 300,000 distinct CDR3 sequences, roughly 14% of them seen only once. Sequencing was performed on blood. The source is a woman aged 60-75 years with Graves' hyperthyroidism.

To note about this clonotype: This may arise from a read error, as a much more abundant clone is one base away. The gene calls are TRBV2 and TRBJ2-7; D is possibly TRBD2 (5 bases). This CDR3 region has 12 residues. Germline V lookup: CDR1 SNHLY, CDR2 FYNNEI. CDR3 loop: CVGKRNPYEQYF. In nucleotides, the CDR3 is TGTGTCGGGAAGCGGAATCCCTACGAGCAGTACTTC.

This clonotype turned up a few times. One end of the junction does not line up with germline, which may come from a read error. This CDR3 is CASSLARHTEAFF. Written as DNA, the CDR3 is TGTGCTAGCAGCTTAGCCCGACACACTGAAGCTTTCTTT. The chain is built from TRBV7-7 and TRBJ1-1; D uncertain. CDR3 length: 13 residues. Germline CDR1 and CDR2: SSHAT and FNYEAQ (reference sequence). Filled out from reference TRBV7-7 and TRBJ1-1, the complete variable domain reads GAGVSQSPRYKVTKRGQDVTLRCDPISSHATLYWYQQALGQGPEFLTYFNYEAQPDKSGLPSDRFSAERPEGSISTLTIQRTEQRDSAMYRCASSLARHTEAFFGQGTRLTVV.

This clonotype was seen repeatedly, ten times or more. This chain links TRBV7-2 with TRBJ1-5; 7 bases map to TRBD1. Trimming cost V 5 bases and J 6 bases; bases outside gene matches: 7. The CDR3 consists of 14 residues. Germline assignment: CDR1 SGHTA and CDR2 FQGNSA. CDR3: CASSMTGLVQPQHF. The CDR3, as DNA: TGTGCCAGCAGCATGACAGGGCTTGTTCAGCCCCAGCATTTT.

This clonotype was detected a few times. The chain has TRBV11-2 and TRBJ1-5; 7 bases map to TRBD1. Germline trimming cut 6 bases from V and 5 bases from J; bases unmatched to any gene: 10. CDR1 and CDR2 from the germline V gene are SGHAT and FQNNGV. The CDR3 is 15 amino acids. The CDR3 region has the DNA TGTGCCAGCAGTTACCTCAGGGGGATCGATCAGCCCCAGCATTTT. It yields the protein CASSYLRGIDQPQHF.

The V and J genes are TRBV6-1 and TRBJ1-2; D remains ambiguous. There are 13 residues in the CDR3. Germline loops: CDR1 MNHNS, CDR2 SASEGT. The ends were cut back, 6 bases at V and 0 bases at J, with 8 bases in the middle. The CDR3 nucleotides read TGTGCCAGCAGCCGCAGGACTAACTATGGCTACACCTTC. Protein sequence: CASSRRTNYGYTF.

This clonotype was detected many times. V usage is TRBV7-3 and J usage is TRBJ2-5; the D gene is possibly TRBD1 (6 bases). The CDR3 consists of 15 residues. V gave up 2 bases and J gave up 2 bases, with 12 bases separating them. The germline V gene has CDR1 SGHTA and CDR2 FQGTGA. The DNA for the CDR3 is TGTGCCAGCAGCTTAGGGGGCGGATGGCAAGAGACCCAGTACTTC. Protein: CASSLGGGWQETQYF.

V gene TRBV10-3 combines with J gene TRBJ2-7; 11 bases match TRBD2. V lost 0 bases and J lost 7; bases outside the gene matches: 5. This CDR3 contains 15 residues. CDR1 ENHRY and CDR2 SYGVKD come from the germline V gene. DNA of the CDR3: TGTGCCATCAGTGAGTCGCTAGCGGGAGGAGGAGAGCAGTACTTC. This sequence encodes CAISESLAGGGEQYF.

The chain links TRBV27 to TRBJ2-5, with D tentatively TRBD1 (6 bases). V gave up 7 bases and J gave up 1 base, with 19 bases separating them. The length of the CDR3 is 16 residues. Germline V gives CDR1 MNHEY, CDR2 SMNVEV (reference sequence). The CDR3: CASTSPSTGIQETQYF. CDR3 coding DNA: TGTGCCAGCACGAGTCCCTCGACAGGAATCCAAGAGACCCAGTACTTC.

This clonotype was seen repeatedly, ten times or more. The V gene is TRBV20-1, the J gene TRBJ2-3; 8 nucleotides align to TRBD2. V gave up 6 bases and J gave up 9 bases; unmatched junction bases: 14. Germline lookup yields CDR1 DFQATT and CDR2 SNEGSKA (reference sequence). The CDR3 contains 14 residues. CDR3 region: CSAYRTSLKGTQYF. For the CDR3, the DNA is TGCAGTGCCTATCGGACTAGCCTCAAAGGGACGCAGTATTTT.

At least ten counts were recorded for this clonotype. The rearrangement uses TRBV5-1 and TRBJ1-2; D might be TRBD1 (5 bases). This CDR3 is built from 17 residues. The germline V gene has CDR1 SGHRS and CDR2 YFSETQ. Trimming shortened V by 0 bases and J by 2 bases, and 17 bases separated the two germline ends. CDR3 bases: TGCGCCAGCAGCTTGGCGGGGCCGACAGCCCCAAACTATGGCTACACCTTC. Its translation is CASSLAGPTAPNYGYTF.

This clonotype was recorded a few times. CDR3 nucleotide sequence: TGCGCCAGCAGGATCAGCCTAGCGGACTCCTACGAGCAGTACTTC. Encoded protein: CASRISLADSYEQYF. This chain joins TRBV5-1 and TRBJ2-7; 7 positions match TRBD2. In germline, CDR1 is SGHRS, CDR2 YFSETQ. The length of the CDR3 is 15 residues. With V trimmed by 5 bases and J by 0 bases, 8 bases remained unmatched. The variable domain in full, completed from reference TRBV5-1 and TRBJ2-7, reads KAGVTQTPRYLIKTRGQQVTLSCSPISGHRSVSWYQQTPGQGLQFLFEYFSETQRNKGNFPGRFSGRQFSNSRSEMNVSTLELGDSALYLCASRISLADSYEQYFGPGTRLTVT.

This clonotype was seen a few times. This chain connects TRBV9 to TRBJ2-2, with 9 bases lining up with TRBD2. The CDR3 has 16 amino acids. Unmatched junction bases numbered 5, after V lost 0 bases and J lost 5 bases. The germline CDR1 and CDR2 sequences are SGDLS and YYNGEE. The CDR3 bases are TGTGCCAGCAGCGTAGACGGCGGGGGGGGGACCGGGGAGCTGTTTTTT. Translating it yields CASSVDGGGGTGELFF.

The chain carries TRBV27 and TRBJ1-4; D gene unclear. The CDR3 contains 14 residues. Trimming removed 8 bases at V and 7 bases at J, with 17 bases between. Germline V gives CDR1 MNHEY, CDR2 SMNVEV (reference sequence). In DNA form, the CDR3 reads TGTGCCAGCGGATCGGTACGGAAGCGTGAAAAACTGTTTTTT. Protein: CASGSVRKREKLFF.

This clonotype showed up many times. This chain joins TRBV11-3 and TRBJ2-3; D gene uncertain. The CDR3 has 12 residues. Germline V gives CDR1 SGHNT, CDR2 YENEEA. V dropped 3 bases and J dropped 3 bases, with 4 bases sitting between them. The CDR3 loop reads CASSLRTDTQYF. CDR3 DNA: TGTGCCAGCAGCTTGCGGACAGATACGCAGTATTTT.

This clonotype has at least ten counts. The chain carries TRBV2 and TRBJ2-7, with D hard to call. With 4 bases removed from V and 1 base from J, the gap between germline ends came to 8 bases. The CDR3 spans 13 residues. Germline V gene lookup returns CDR1 SNHLY and CDR2 FYNNEI. CDR3 amino acids: CASSVSGSYEQYF. The CDR3 nucleotides are TGTGCCAGCAGTGTGTCGGGTTCCTACGAGCAGTACTTC.

This clonotype was observed at least ten times. The CDR3 here is CASAKSGTATDTQYF. The CDR3 DNA reads as TGTGCCAGCGCAAAATCCGGGACAGCCACAGATACGCAGTATTTT. V gene TRBV6-1 combines with J gene TRBJ2-3; 7 bases match TRBD1. V lost 8 bases to trimming and J lost 2 bases; unmatched junction nucleotides: 10. The CDR3 runs to 15 residues. Germline V gene sequence: CDR1 MNHNS, CDR2 SASEGT.

This clonotype was recorded at least ten times. The rearrangement joins TRBV12-3 or TRBV12-4 to TRBJ1-3, with D perhaps matching TRBD1 (5 bases). Trimming shortened V by 6 bases and J by 0 bases, and 9 bases separated the two germline ends. The CDR3 consists of 14 residues. The CDR3 protein is CASRPGTSGNTIYF. In DNA form, the CDR3 reads TGTGCCAGCAGACCCGGGACCTCTGGAAACACCATATATTTT.

Concerning this clonotype: This could be a read error, since a much larger clone is one nucleotide away. The conserved phenylalanine or tryptophan normally closing the CDR3 is absent here, so this likely arose from a read error. The chain employs TRBV9 and TRBJ1-4; tentatively, D is TRBD1 (5 bases). The CDR3 contains 14 residues. Germline values: CDR1 SGDLS, CDR2 YYNGEE. V dropped 3 bases and J dropped 5 bases, with 11 bases sitting between them. CDR3 sequence (DNA): TGTGCCAGCAGCGCGGACACCTCAAATGAAAAACTGTTTTCT. This encodes CASSADTSNEKLFS.

Concerning this clonotype: A read error may explain this, as a much larger clone is one base away. V is TRBV3-1 and J is TRBJ2-1; TRBD2 aligns across 7 bases. The CDR3 has 16 residues. Losses at the gene ends were 1 base for V and 3 bases for J; bases not matched to a gene: 6. Germline lookup yields CDR1 LGHDT and CDR2 YNNKEL (reference sequence). The CDR3 DNA reads as TGTGCCAGCAGCCAAGCGACTAGCCAGGTCTACAATGAGCAGTTCTTC. Its protein product is CASSQATSQVYNEQFF.

The chain carries TRBV4-1 and TRBJ2-2, with D possibly being TRBD1 or TRBD2 (5 bases each). The CDR3 loop spans 15 amino acids. Germline values: CDR1 MGHRA, CDR2 YSYEKL. V was shortened by 2 bases and J by 4 bases, with 11 bases between the two germline ends. The CDR3 nucleotides are TGCGCCAGCAGCCAACACGGGGCGGGCACCGGGGAGCTGTTTTTT. Encoded protein: CASSQHGAGTGELFF.